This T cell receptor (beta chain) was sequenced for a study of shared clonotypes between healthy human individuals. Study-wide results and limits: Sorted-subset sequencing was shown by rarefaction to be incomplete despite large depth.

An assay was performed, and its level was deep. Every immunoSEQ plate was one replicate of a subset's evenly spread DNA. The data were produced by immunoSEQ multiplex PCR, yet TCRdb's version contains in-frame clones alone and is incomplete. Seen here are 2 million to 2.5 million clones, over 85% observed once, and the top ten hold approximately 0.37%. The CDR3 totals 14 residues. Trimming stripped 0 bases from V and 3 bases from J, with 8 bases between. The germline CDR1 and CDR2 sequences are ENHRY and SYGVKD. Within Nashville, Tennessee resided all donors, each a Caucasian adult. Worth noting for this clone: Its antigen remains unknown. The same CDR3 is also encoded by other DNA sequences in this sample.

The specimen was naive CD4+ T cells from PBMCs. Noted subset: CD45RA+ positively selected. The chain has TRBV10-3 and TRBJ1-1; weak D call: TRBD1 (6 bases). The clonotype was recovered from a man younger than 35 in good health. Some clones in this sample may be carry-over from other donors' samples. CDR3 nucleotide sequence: TGTGCCATCAGTGAGTCAGGGGGAGACACTGAAGCTTTCTTT. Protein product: CAISESGGDTEAFF.